This paragraph covers one TCR beta chain sequence. The data were taken from a study of blood T cell repertoires in COVID-19. The table came from immunoSEQ multiplex PCR; TCRdb's copy has only in-frame clones and leaves some out. Of 250,000 to 300,000 clones in the sample, around 78% were seen once. The sequence was collected from a man aged 55 to 70 who had recovered from COVID-19. Sequencing was done on a sample of peripheral blood.

As DNA, the CDR3 is TGTGCCAGCAGACGCGGAACTGGACAAAACGACGGCGGCTACACCTTC. Translation gives CASRRGTGQNDGGYTF. The chain links TRBV5-4 to TRBJ1-2, with D perhaps TRBD1 (5 bases). Looked up from germline, CDR1 is SGHNT and CDR2 is YYREEE (reference sequence). Trimming removed 5 bases from V and 8 bases from J, with 25 bases in between. The CDR3 is made up of 16 amino acids.